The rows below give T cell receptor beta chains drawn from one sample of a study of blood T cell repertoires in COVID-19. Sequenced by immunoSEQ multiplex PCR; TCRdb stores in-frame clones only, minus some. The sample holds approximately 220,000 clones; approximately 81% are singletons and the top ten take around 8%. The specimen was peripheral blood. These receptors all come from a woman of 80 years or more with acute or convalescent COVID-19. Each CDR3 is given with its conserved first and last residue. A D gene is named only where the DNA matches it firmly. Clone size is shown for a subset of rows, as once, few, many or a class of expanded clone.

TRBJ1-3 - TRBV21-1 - CASSGGCSGNTIYF TGTGCCAGCAGCGGGGGGTGCTCTGGAAACACCATATATTTT
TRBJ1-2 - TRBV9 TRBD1 CASSVEGAGDYGYTF TGTGCCAGCAGCGTAGAGGGGGCAGGGGACTATGGCTACACCTTC
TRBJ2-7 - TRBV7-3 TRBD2 CASSSIAGAPYEQYF TGTGCCAGCAGCTCAATAGCGGGAGCGCCATACGAGCAGTACTTC
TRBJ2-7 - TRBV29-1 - CSVGTGLAPYEQYF TGCAGCGTTGGAACCGGGCTAGCCCCCTACGAGCAGTACTTC
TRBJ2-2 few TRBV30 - CAWNDQRTWSGELFF TGTGCCTGGAACGACCAAAGGACTTGGTCGGGGGAGCTGTTTTTT
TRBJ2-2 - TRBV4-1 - CASSQEAGQWAGELFF TGCGCCAGCAGCCAAGAGGCGGGGCAGTGGGCCGGGGAGCTGTTTTTT
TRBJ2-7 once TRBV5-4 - CASSLAGSHEQYF TGTGCCAGCAGCTTGGCTGGGAGCCACGAGCAGTACTTC
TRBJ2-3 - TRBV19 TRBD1 CASSMRRPRDRGYPRTADTQYF TGTGCCAGTAGTATGCGCCGTCCCCGGGACAGGGGATATCCTAGGACGGCAGATACGCAGTATTTT
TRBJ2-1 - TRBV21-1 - CASNPCLRLKTYNEQFF TGTGCCAGCAATCCCTGCTTAAGACTAAAAACGTACAATGAGCAGTTCTTC
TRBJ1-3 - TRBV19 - CASSRGGDSGNTIYF TGTGCCAGTAGCCGAGGGGGTGACTCTGGAAACACCATATATTTT
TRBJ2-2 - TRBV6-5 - CASSYSRRLNTGELFF TGTGCCAGCAGTTACTCGAGGCGGCTCAACACCGGGGAGCTGTTTTTT
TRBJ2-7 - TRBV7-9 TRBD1 CASSLWDRRSNEQYF TGTGCCAGCAGCTTATGGGACAGGAGGTCCAACGAGCAGTACTTC
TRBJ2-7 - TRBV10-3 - CAISDQTISYEQYF TGTGCCATCAGTGATCAGACTATCTCCTACGAGCAGTACTTC
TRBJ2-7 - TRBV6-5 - CASSDSGRVVYEQYF TGTGCCAGCAGTGACTCGGGCAGGGTAGTCTACGAGCAGTACTTC
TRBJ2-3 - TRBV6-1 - CASSEGSGDTQYF TGTGCCAGCAGTGAAGGTAGCGGAGATACGCAGTATTTT
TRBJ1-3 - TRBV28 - CASSFSGAGNTIYF TGTGCCAGCAGTTTTTCAGGGGCTGGAAACACCATATATTTT
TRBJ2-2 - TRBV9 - CASSVHTSWADTGELFF TGTGCCAGCAGCGTACACACCTCTTGGGCCGACACCGGGGAGCTGTTTTTT
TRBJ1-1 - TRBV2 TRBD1 CASSDRGYTEAFF TGTGCCAGCAGCGACAGGGGTTACACTGAAGCTTTCTTT
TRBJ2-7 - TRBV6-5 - CASIFGGSSYEQYF TGTGCCAGCATCTTCGGAGGAAGCTCCTACGAGCAGTACTTC
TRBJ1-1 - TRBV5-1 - CASSPADQNTEAFF TGCGCCAGCAGCCCAGCGGACCAGAACACTGAAGCTTTCTTT
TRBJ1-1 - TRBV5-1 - CASSFNRNTEAFF TGCGCCAGCAGCTTCAACAGGAACACTGAAGCTTTCTTT
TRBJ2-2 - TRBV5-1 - CASNSAGNVDTGELFF TGCGCCAGCAATTCCGCAGGGAATGTTGACACCGGGGAGCTGTTTTTT
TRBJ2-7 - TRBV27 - CASAGSYSYEQYF TGTGCCAGCGCGGGCAGCTACTCCTACGAGCAGTACTTC
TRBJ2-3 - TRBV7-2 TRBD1 CASSPRTGITDTQYF TGTGCCAGCAGCCCCCGGACAGGAATCACAGATACGCAGTATTTT
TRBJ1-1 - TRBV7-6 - CASSSQGSGNTEAFF TGTGCCAGCAGCTCTCAGGGGTCGGGGAACACTGAAGCTTTCTTT
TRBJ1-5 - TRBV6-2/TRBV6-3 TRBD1 CASSFSGQGINQPQHF TGTGCCAGCAGTTTCTCCGGACAGGGGATTAATCAGCCCCAGCATTTT
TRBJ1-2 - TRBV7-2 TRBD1 CASGSPGQGESGYGYTF TGTGCCAGCGGATCCCCGGGACAGGGGGAATCGGGCTATGGCTACACCTTC
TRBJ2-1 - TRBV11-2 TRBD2 CASSPTSGSVNEQFF TGTGCCAGCAGCCCGACTAGCGGGAGTGTAAATGAGCAGTTCTTC
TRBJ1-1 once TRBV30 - CAWSVYRRGTEAFF TGTGCCTGGAGTGTATATAGAAGGGGGACTGAAGCTTTCTTT
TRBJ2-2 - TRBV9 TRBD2 CASSVELSGGVFTGELFF TGTGCCAGCAGCGTAGAACTAAGCGGGGGCGTATTCACCGGGGAGCTGTTTTTT
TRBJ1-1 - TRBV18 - CASSPRRFDRTNTEAFF TGTGCCAGCTCACCAAGGAGATTCGACAGGACGAACACTGAAGCTTTCTTT
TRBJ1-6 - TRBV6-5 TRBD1 CAIKRQGPDSPLHF TGTGCCATCAAGAGACAGGGGCCCGATTCACCCCTCCACTTT
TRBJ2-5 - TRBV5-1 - CASSAGPRMETQYF TGCGCCAGCAGCGCGGGACCTAGGATGGAGACCCAGTACTTC
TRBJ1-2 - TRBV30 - CAWSVLLGLRGGGYTF TGTGCCTGGAGTGTACTACTGGGGCTTCGGGGAGGTGGCTACACCTTC
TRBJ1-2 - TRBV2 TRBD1 CASSRQGRYGYTF TGTGCCAGCAGTCGACAGGGTAGATATGGCTACACCTTC
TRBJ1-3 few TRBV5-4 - CASSHLKGNSGNTIYF TGTGCCAGCAGCCACCTCAAGGGGAACTCTGGAAACACCATATATTTT
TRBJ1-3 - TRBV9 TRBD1 CASSVSGTGVGNTIYF TGTGCCAGCAGCGTCTCCGGGACAGGGGTTGGAAACACCATATATTTT
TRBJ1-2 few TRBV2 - CASSERRTYGYTF TGTGCCAGCAGTGAACGGAGGACTTATGGCTACACCTTC
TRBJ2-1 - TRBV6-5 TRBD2 CASSYSISGAREQFF TGTGCCAGCAGTTACTCGATCAGCGGGGCCCGTGAGCAGTTCTTC
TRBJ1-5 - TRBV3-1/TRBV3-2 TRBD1 CASSRGQGINQPQHF TGTGCCAGCAGCCGGGGACAGGGGATCAATCAGCCCCAGCATTTT
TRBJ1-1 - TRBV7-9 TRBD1 CASSLPSEGAGNTEAFF TGTGCCAGCAGCTTACCCTCGGAGGGGGCAGGGAACACTGAAGCTTTCTTT
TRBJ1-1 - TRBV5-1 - CASRETDNTEAFF TGCGCCAGCAGGGAGACAGATAACACTGAAGCTTTCTTT
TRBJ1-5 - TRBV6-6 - CASSREGQGGPNQPQHF TGTGCCAGCAGTCGGGAGGGGCAGGGCGGACCAAATCAGCCCCAGCATTTT
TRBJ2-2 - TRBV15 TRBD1 CATKATGGNTGELFF TGTGCCACCAAAGCGACAGGGGGGAACACCGGGGAGCTGTTTTTT
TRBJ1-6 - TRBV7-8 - CASSLRRAVDSPLHF TGTGCCAGCAGCTTACGGCGGGCCGTGGATTCACCCCTCCACTTT
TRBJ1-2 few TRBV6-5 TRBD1 CASQNDRGEGYTF TGTGCCAGCCAAAATGACAGGGGTGAAGGCTACACCTTC
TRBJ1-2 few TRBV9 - CASSVSPAEGYTF TGTGCCAGCAGCGTAAGTCCCGCGGAAGGCTACACCTTC
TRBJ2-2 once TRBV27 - CASSLRGIGTGELFF TGTGCCAGCAGTTTGCGAGGGATTGGGACCGGGGAGCTGTTTTTT
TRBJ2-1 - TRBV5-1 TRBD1 CASWPGQGHNEQFF TGCGCCAGTTGGCCGGGACAGGGGCACAATGAGCAGTTCTTC
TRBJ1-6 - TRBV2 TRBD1 CASSDEGGISPLHF TGTGCCAGCAGTGATGAAGGGGGCATTTCACCCCTCCACTTT